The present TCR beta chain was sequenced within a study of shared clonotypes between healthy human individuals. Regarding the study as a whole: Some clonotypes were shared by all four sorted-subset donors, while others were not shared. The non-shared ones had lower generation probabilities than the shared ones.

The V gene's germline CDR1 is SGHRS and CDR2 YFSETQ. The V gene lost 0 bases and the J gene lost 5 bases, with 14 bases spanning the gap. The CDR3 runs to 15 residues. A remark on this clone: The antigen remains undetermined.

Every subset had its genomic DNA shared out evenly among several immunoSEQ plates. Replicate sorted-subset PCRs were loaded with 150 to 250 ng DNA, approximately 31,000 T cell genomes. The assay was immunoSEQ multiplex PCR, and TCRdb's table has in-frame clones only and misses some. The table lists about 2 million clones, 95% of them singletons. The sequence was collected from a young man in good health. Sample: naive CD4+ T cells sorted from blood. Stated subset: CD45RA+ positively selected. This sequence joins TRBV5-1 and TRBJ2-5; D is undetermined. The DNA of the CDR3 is TGCGCCAGCAGCTTGGCCTATGCGGCTCGGGAGACCCAGTACTTC. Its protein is CASSLAYAARETQYF.